This T cell receptor beta chain is drawn from a study of neoadjuvant anti-PD-1 for oral cavity cancer. With regard to this clone: Antigen specificity is unknown.

CDR1 and CDR2 (germline): MGHDK, SYGVNS. The CDR3 covers 16 residues. V lost 1 base to trimming and J lost 5 bases; unmatched junction nucleotides: 10. Patients were newly diagnosed with stage II-IVA oral cavity squamous cell carcinoma without prior systemic or radiation treatment. Notes on the study in general: With a few patients per group, TCR findings need larger cohorts. After neoadjuvant nivolumab, PBMC T cell clonality was significantly higher in non-responders than responders.

Generated by immunoSEQ multiplex PCR, the TCRdb table keeps only in-frame clones and is missing some. Of about 72,000 clones listed, about 86% are singletons. Here the sequenced sample was PBMCs, taken before nivolumab (anti-PD-1) treatment. The sequence derives from a person aged 35-79 years with oral cavity squamous cell carcinoma. This rearrangement joins TRBV25-1 to TRBJ1-2, with 7 bases matching TRBD1. The CDR3: CASSESGTASRYGYTF. The DNA for the CDR3 is TGTGCCAGCAGTGAATCCGGGACAGCTTCACGTTATGGCTACACCTTC.